These 10 T cell receptor beta chains share one sample of origin, sequenced in a study of T cells of healthy individuals. TCRdb itself ran the 5' RACE reads through MiXCR, one entry per CDR3 protein. The sample yields around 90,000 distinct CDR3 sequences, roughly 5% seen once. The receptors were gathered from a female donor in good health.

This clonotype appeared many times. This chain uses TRBV5-6 with TRBJ2-6; perhaps D is TRBD1 or TRBD2 (5 bases each). Trimming left V 2 bases short and J 2 bases short, with 8 bases between. The CDR3 is 15 amino acids. Per germline, CDR1 SGHDT and CDR2 YYEEEE. CDR3 sequence (DNA): TGTGCCAGCAGCTTTCTGGGACCTGGGGCCAACGTCCTGACTTTC. It encodes CASSFLGPGANVLTF.

This clonotype came up a few times. J is TRBJ1-1 and V is TRBV7-2; 7 bases line up with TRBD1. CDR3 length equals 15 residues. J lost 6 bases, V lost 5 bases, and 12 bases had no gene match. Germline V CDR1 and CDR2: SGHTA, FQGNSA. The CDR3 DNA reads as TGTGCCAGCAGCCCGCAGGGACAGACGAGGTCTGAAGCTTTCTTT. As protein: CASSPQGQTRSEAFF.

The sample holds one count of this clonotype. Here the CDR3 DNA reads TGTGCCAGCAGCCTGTCCCGGGACATGAACACTGAAGCTTTCTTT. Translation: CASSLSRDMNTEAFF. This chain uses TRBV28 with TRBJ1-1, with D possibly matching TRBD1 (6 bases). V shed 6 bases and J shed 0 bases, with 14 bases lying between them. Germline V CDR1 and CDR2: MDHEN, SYDVKM. The CDR3 has 15 residues.

This clonotype was counted at least ten times. This CDR3 reads CAISLAGPYEQYF. CDR3 sequence (DNA): TGTGCCATCAGTCTAGCGGGGCCCTACGAGCAGTACTTC. The chain uses TRBV10-3 and TRBJ2-7; 9 nucleotides align to TRBD2. CDR3 length equals 13 residues. Trimming took 5 bases from V and 2 from J; bases not matched to a gene: 1. Germline-derived CDR1 and CDR2 are ENHRY and SYGVKD.

This clonotype was counted only a few times. The chain combines TRBV18 with TRBJ1-1, with D possibly matching TRBD1 (6 bases). V lost 5 bases, J lost 0 bases, and 13 bases lay in between. This CDR3 contains 15 residues. CDR1 is KGHSH, CDR2 LQKENI, per germline. The CDR3 here is CASSGLGQLNTEAFF. The CDR3 DNA reads TGTGCCAGCTCAGGCCTTGGACAGCTGAACACTGAAGCTTTCTTT.

The chain links TRBV2 to TRBJ2-7; 7 bases are a match to TRBD2. Trimming took 2 bases from V and 1 from J; bases not matched to a gene: 8. Germline V CDR1 and CDR2: SNHLY, FYNNEI. This CDR3 has 16 residues. The CDR3 nucleotides read TGTGCCAGCAGTGAATATCCGGGGGGAGGATCCTACGAGCAGTACTTC. Translation gives CASSEYPGGGSYEQYF. The whole variable domain, filled in from reference TRBV2 and TRBJ2-7, reads EPEVTQTPSHQVTQMGQEVILRCVPISNHLYFYWYRQILGQKVEFLVSFYNNEISEKSEIFDDQFSVERPDGSNFTLKIRSTKLEDSAMYFCASSEYPGGGSYEQYFGPGTRLTVT.

This clonotype was detected only a few times. The rearrangement uses TRBV6-5 and TRBJ1-3, with D tentatively TRBD1 (6 bases). This CDR3 has 15 residues. Germline V gene sequence: CDR1 MNHEY, CDR2 SVGAGI. V was clipped by 2 bases and J by 0 bases, with 8 bases between them. CDR3 DNA sequence: TGTGCCAGCAGTTACGAAGGGGGCTCTGGAAACACCATATATTTT. This codes for CASSYEGGSGNTIYF.

This clonotype showed up many times. The genes are TRBV24-1 and TRBJ2-2, with 7 bases aligning to TRBD2. The ends lost 7 bases at V and 8 bases at J; junction bases unmatched: 6. The CDR3 runs to 13 residues. The germline CDR1 and CDR2 sequences are KGHDR and SFDVKD. This CDR3 is CATRRSGAGELFF. CDR3 DNA: TGTGCCACCAGGCGGAGCGGGGCAGGGGAGCTGTTTTTT.

This clonotype was observed many times. This chain uses TRBV7-3 with TRBJ2-1; 8 nucleotides align to TRBD2. Trimming took 4 bases from V and 6 from J; bases not matched to a gene: 5. Germline CDR1 SGHTA, CDR2 FQGTGA. The CDR3 length is 14 residues. CDR3 region: CASSSGGGLNEQFF. In DNA, the CDR3 is TGTGCCAGCAGCTCGGGGGGGGGTCTCAATGAGCAGTTCTTC.

This clonotype was recorded many times. The chain couples TRBV11-1 to TRBJ2-5; D not certain. Germline-derived CDR1 and CDR2 are SGHAT and FQDESV (reference sequence). V was clipped by 5 bases and J by 7 bases, with 17 bases between them. This CDR3 comprises 14 residues. CDR3 DNA: TGTGCCAGCAGCCTGCCCTCCGGTGAAGCGACCCAGTACTTC. Protein product: CASSLPSGEATQYF.